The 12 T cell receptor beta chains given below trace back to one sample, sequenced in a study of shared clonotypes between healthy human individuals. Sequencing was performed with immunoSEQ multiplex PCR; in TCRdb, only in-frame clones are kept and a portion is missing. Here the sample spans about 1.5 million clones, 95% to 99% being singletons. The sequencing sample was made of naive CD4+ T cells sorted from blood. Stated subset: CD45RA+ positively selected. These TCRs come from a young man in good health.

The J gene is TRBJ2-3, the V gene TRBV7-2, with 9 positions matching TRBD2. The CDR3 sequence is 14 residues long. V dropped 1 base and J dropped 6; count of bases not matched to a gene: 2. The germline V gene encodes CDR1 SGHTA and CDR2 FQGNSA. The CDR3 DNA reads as TGTGCCAGCAGCTTAGAAACTAGCGGGGATACGCAGTATTTT. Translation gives CASSLETSGDTQYF.

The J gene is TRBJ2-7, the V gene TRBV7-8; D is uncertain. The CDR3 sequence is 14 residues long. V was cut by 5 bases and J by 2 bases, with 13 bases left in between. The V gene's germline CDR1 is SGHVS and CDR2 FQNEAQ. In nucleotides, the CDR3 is TGTGCCAGCAGCCCAGAGGCCAGTACCTACGAGCAGTACTTC. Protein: CASSPEASTYEQYF.

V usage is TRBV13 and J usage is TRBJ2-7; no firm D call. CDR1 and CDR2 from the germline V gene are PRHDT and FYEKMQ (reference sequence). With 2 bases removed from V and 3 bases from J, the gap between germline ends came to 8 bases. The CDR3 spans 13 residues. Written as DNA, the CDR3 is TGTGCCAGCAGCTTAAGGCTAGTCTACGAGCAGTACTTC. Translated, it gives CASSLRLVYEQYF.

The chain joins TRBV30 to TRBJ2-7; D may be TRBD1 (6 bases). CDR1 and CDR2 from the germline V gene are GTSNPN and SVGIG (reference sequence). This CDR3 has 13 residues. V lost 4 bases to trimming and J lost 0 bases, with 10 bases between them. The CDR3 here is CAWNTGLSYEQYF. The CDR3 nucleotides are TGTGCCTGGAATACAGGGCTCTCCTACGAGCAGTACTTC.

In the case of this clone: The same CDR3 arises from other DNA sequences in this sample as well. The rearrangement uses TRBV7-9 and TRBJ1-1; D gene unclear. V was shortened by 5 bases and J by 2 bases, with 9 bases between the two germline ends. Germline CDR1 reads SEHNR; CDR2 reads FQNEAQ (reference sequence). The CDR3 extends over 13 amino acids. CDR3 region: CASSPGPNTEAFF. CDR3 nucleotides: TGTGCCAGCAGCCCCGGACCCAACACTGAAGCTTTCTTT.

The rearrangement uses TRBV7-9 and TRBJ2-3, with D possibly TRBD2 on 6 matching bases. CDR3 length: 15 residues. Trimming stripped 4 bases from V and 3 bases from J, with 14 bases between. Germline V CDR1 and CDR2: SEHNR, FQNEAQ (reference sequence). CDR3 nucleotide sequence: TGTGCCAGCAGCTACCGGGAGACGTTGACAGATACGCAGTATTTT. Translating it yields CASSYRETLTDTQYF.

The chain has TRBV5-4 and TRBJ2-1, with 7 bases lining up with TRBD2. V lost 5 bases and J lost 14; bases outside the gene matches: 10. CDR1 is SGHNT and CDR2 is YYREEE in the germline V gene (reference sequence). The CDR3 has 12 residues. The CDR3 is CASRREREQEFF. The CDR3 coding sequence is TGTGCCAGCAGGCGTGAGCGGGAACAGGAGTTCTTC.

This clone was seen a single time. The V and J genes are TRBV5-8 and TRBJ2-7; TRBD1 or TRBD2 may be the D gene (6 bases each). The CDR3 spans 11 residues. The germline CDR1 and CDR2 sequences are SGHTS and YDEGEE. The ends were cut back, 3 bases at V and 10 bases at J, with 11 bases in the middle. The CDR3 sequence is CASSWGAGQYF. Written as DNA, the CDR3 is TGTGCCAGCAGCTGGGGGGCAGGCCAGTACTTC.

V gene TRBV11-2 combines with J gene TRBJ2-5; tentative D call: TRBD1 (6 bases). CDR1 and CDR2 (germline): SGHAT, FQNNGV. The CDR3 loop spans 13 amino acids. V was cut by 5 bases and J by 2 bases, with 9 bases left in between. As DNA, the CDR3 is TGTGCCAGCAGCAGTCAGGGGCAAGAGACCCAGTACTTC. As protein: CASSSQGQETQYF. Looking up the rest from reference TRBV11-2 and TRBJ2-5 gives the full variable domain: EAGVAQSPRYKIIEKRQSVAFWCNPISGHATLYWYQQILGQGPKLLIQFQNNGVVDDSQLPKDRFSAERLKGVDSTLKIQPAKLEDSAVYLCASSSQGQETQYFGPGTRLLVL.

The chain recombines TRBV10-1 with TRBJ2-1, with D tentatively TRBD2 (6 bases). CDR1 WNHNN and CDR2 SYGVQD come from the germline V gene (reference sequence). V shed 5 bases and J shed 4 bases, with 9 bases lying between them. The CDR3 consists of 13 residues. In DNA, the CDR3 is TGCGCCAGCAGTCCAGGACTATACAATGAGCAGTTCTTC. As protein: CASSPGLYNEQFF.

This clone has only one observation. This chain's CDR3 is CASSIDGASGHNEQFF. In DNA, the CDR3 is TGTGCCAGTAGTATAGATGGGGCTAGCGGACACAATGAGCAGTTCTTC. The J gene is TRBJ2-1, the V gene TRBV19; 7 bases agree with TRBD2. V shed 0 bases and J 5 bases; nucleotides not matched to a gene: 7. Germline V CDR1 and CDR2: LNHDA, SQIVND (reference sequence). This CDR3 contains 16 residues.

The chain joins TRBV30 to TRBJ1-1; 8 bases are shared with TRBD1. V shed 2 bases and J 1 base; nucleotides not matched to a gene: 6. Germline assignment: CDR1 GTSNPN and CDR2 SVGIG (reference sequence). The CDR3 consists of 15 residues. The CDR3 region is CAWSISDRGNTEAFF. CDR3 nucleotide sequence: TGTGCCTGGAGTATCAGCGACAGGGGGAACACTGAAGCTTTCTTT.